This record looks at one T cell receptor beta chain sequence and its context. Its antigen is not identified. This sample is part of a study of siplizumab effects on memory and regulatory T cells. Study outcomes and limitations: It was never confirmed that proliferating Tregs from siplizumab cultures were suppressive. Siplizumab produced a significant drop in alloreactive sequences attributable to unstimulated CD4+ memory cells. A small minority of alloreactive clones were mapped to unstimulated subsets. The naive T cell population seemed more diverse than memory cells and seemed a major contributor to the alloresponse.

V was clipped by 7 bases and J by 6 bases; unmatched bases: 7. Germline values: CDR1 SGHDN, CDR2 FVKESK. This CDR3 is 14 amino acids long. Produced via immunoSEQ multiplex PCR; TCRdb's table is partial and in-frame only. This table has tens of thousands of clones, 87% appearing once. Sequencing used Tregs sorted from blood. This TCR derives from a human donor in good health. The rearrangement uses TRBV14 and TRBJ2-1, with 9 bases lining up with TRBD1. CDR3 region: CASNSRTGANEQFF. The DNA for the CDR3 is TGTGCCAGCAATTCCCGGACAGGGGCCAATGAGCAGTTCTTC.